One T cell receptor beta chain is described in this entry. These data are taken from a study of T cells in Graves' hyperthyroidism and ophthalmopathy. Patients affected by ophthalmopathy presented a Clinical Activity Score of at least 3, a NOSPECS grade of at least 4, and disease duration below 3 months. Lactation, pregnancy, other autoimmune disease or uncontrolled infection excluded patients. Diagnoses rested on clinical symptoms, serum thyroxine and TRAb, thyroid ultrasound and orbital computed tomography. V shed 3 bases and J 7 bases; nucleotides not matched to a gene: 10. The CDR3 loop spans 15 amino acids. Germline CDR1 and CDR2: SGHKS and YYEKEE (reference sequence). RNA transcripts gave rise to amplified TCR beta CDR3 regions. HTBI primers were used for first-round RT-PCR of the TCR CDR3. TCRdb ran MiXCR on the multiplex PCR reads and lists one entry per CDR3 protein. The repertoire includes about half a million distinct CDR3 sequences, about 15% of them detected once, and less than 30% sits in the top ten.

Sample: blood. This TCR was recovered from a woman aged 25-40 years with Graves' ophthalmopathy. This chain connects TRBV5-5 to TRBJ1-2; 9 nucleotides line up with TRBD1. The CDR3 bases are TGTGCCAGCAGCTCAGGACAGGGGAAATTGGGTGGCTACACCTTC. Protein: CASSSGQGKLGGYTF.